This TCR beta chain was sequenced during a study of blood T cells in healthy people across ages. In the study overall: About one barcoded beta molecule per two T cells came from capture by template switching.

CDR1 is MNHEY and CDR2 is SVGAGI in the germline V gene. J gave up 8 bases and V 4 bases, and 6 bases lay outside the gene matches. This CDR3 is 15 amino acids long. Using a J-beta primer mix together with a sample-barcoded 5' primer, a second PCR was run for roughly 7 to 11 cycles. Per-sample output comprised a minimum of 3 million paired-end reads containing CDR3. TCRdb re-called the 5' RACE reads through MiXCR, storing one row per CDR3 protein. The profile shows around 850,000 distinct CDR3 sequences, about 34% of them singletons. Many counts were recorded for this clonotype. Its matching antigen is unknown. Study-wide results and caveats: Donors of long life had a larger count of naive CD4+ cells and greater diversity than aged donors. TCR beta diversity tracked closely with naive T cell percentage.

V gene TRBV6-5 combines with J gene TRBJ2-1, with 12 bases fitting TRBD2. The sequence derives from a man aged 18 to 29 in good health. Source material: blood. CDR3 sequence reads: CASSWTSGDMDEQFF. In DNA, the CDR3 is TGTGCCAGCAGTTGGACTAGCGGGGATATGGATGAGCAGTTCTTC.